The 28 T cell receptor beta chains below all came from one sample that was sequenced in a study of naive and memory T cell subsets (dated by TCRdb to the late 2010s). Libraries were constructed by 5' RACE. The run used an Illumina MiSeq. The ligated cDNA was amplified by four rounds of PCR, in which nested alpha and beta constant region primers were used together with the SP2 primer. TCRdb itself trimmed the public reads at Q25 with fastp, ran MiXCR and retained productive beta chains. Records with the same CDR3 protein are collapsed into one entry carrying the most frequent genes and DNA. For this sample the table gives 55,000 to 70,000 distinct CDR3 sequences, of which around 7.7% were detected only once. Jointly, the top ten make up almost 10% of the sample. Using 3' ligation of a UMI-containing oligonucleotide to TCR cDNA, the study laid out a robust and sensitive protocol to amplify, sequence and analyze TCRs.

The receptor set was obtained from a male donor in good health.

The V and J genes are TRBV2 and TRBJ2-1; perhaps D is TRBD1 or TRBD2 (5 bases each). The CDR3 covers 15 residues. V lost 5 bases, J lost 2 bases, and 13 bases lay in between. The germline gives CDR1 SNHLY, CDR2 FYNNEI. CDR3 nucleotides: TGTGCCAGCAGTCCCGGGACCGCTACCTACAATGAGCAGTTCTTC. Its protein is CASSPGTATYNEQFF.

V gene TRBV6-5 combines with J gene TRBJ1-4; unclear D gene. Between the trimmed V and J ends, which lost 2 bases and 4 bases, there was a span of 17 bases. This CDR3 has 17 residues. Germline-derived CDR1 and CDR2 are MNHEY and SVGAGI. CDR3 coding DNA: TGTGCCAGCAGTTACGGTGTCAGCCATACACTTAATGAAAAACTGTTTTTT. Residues: CASSYGVSHTLNEKLFF.

This clonotype was seen ten or more times. The rearrangement uses TRBV11-2 and TRBJ2-3, with 9 bases matching TRBD2. CDR1 and CDR2 (germline): SGHAT, FQNNGV. The CDR3 runs to 17 residues. The V and J ends lost 5 bases and 10 bases, in that order; junction bases with no gene match: 19. The CDR3 coding sequence is TGTGCCAGCAGCCCGAAGTCGAGACTAGCGGATTCGTGGGCGCAGTATTTT. Its protein is CASSPKSRLADSWAQYF.

This clonotype turned up a few times. The CDR3 region has the DNA TGTGCCAGCGGTGTCGGACAGGCCAGCTACGAGCAGTACTTC. This translates into CASGVGQASYEQYF. This chain uses TRBV6-5 with TRBJ2-7; 7 positions agree with TRBD1. The CDR3 has 14 amino acids. V was pared by 8 bases and J by 3 bases, with 10 bases of the junction left unmatched. Looked up from germline, CDR1 is MNHEY and CDR2 is SVGAGI.

This sequence joins TRBV20-1 and TRBJ1-6; D gene ambiguous. The germline V gene has CDR1 DFQATT and CDR2 SNEGSKA (reference sequence). V was clipped by 1 base and J by 0 bases, with 13 bases between them. The CDR3 length is 17 residues. CDR3 in amino acids: CSARGLEASSYNSPLHF. CDR3 in DNA: TGCAGTGCTAGAGGGTTAGAAGCCAGCTCCTATAATTCACCCCTCCACTTT.

The rearrangement joins TRBV5-1 to TRBJ2-3; a possible D gene is TRBD2 (5 bases). The V gene lost 4 bases and the J gene lost 2 bases, with 14 bases spanning the gap. The CDR3 contains 15 residues. The V gene's germline CDR1 is SGHRS and CDR2 YFSETQ. Here the CDR3 DNA reads TGCGCCAGCAGCCCCCGAGGGCTAAACACAGATACGCAGTATTTT. Translating it yields CASSPRGLNTDTQYF. The whole variable domain, remainder taken from reference TRBV5-1 and TRBJ2-3, is KAGVTQTPRYLIKTRGQQVTLSCSPISGHRSVSWYQQTPGQGLQFLFEYFSETQRNKGNFPGRFSGRQFSNSRSEMNVSTLELGDSALYLCASSPRGLNTDTQYFGPGTRLTVL.

Note on this clonotype: One end of the junction does not line up with germline, which may come from a read error. V and J are TRBV2 and TRBJ2-2; no clear D gene. The CDR3 has 14 amino acids. The germline V gene encodes CDR1 SNHLY and CDR2 FYNNEI. The CDR3 bases are TGTGCCGGCAGCCTAGGGCCACTCACCGGGGAGCTGTTTTTT. It translates to CAGSLGPLTGELFF.

This sequence joins TRBV14 and TRBJ1-1; the D gene is possibly TRBD1 (5 bases). The V gene's germline CDR1 is SGHDN and CDR2 FVKESK. The CDR3 is 15 amino acids. Between the trimmed V and J ends, which lost 3 bases and 1 base, there was a span of 12 bases. The CDR3, as DNA: TGTGCCAGCAGCCAGGAGGGGTCAACGAACACTGAAGCTTTCTTT. This codes for CASSQEGSTNTEAFF.

The chain is built from TRBV7-9 and TRBJ2-3; TRBD2 matches at 14 bases. Looked up from germline, CDR1 is SEHNR and CDR2 is FQNEAQ (reference sequence). Trimming removed 4 bases from V and 7 bases from J; junction bases left unmatched: 7. The CDR3 is 16 residues long. CDR3: CASSSRTSGRTHTQYF. For the CDR3, the DNA is TGTGCCAGCAGCTCGCGGACTAGCGGGAGGACGCATACGCAGTATTTT. Full variable domain (remainder filled in from reference TRBV7-9 and TRBJ2-3): DTGVSQNPRHKITKRGQNVTFRCDPISEHNRLYWYRQTLGQGPEFLTYFQNEAQLEKSRLLSDRFSAERPKGSFSTLEIQRTEQGDSAMYLCASSSRTSGRTHTQYFGPGTRLTVL.

Only a few counts were recorded for this clonotype. This chain connects TRBV6-4 to TRBJ2-2; 8 nucleotides agree with TRBD1. The V and J ends lost 5 bases and 1 base, in that order; junction bases with no gene match: 6. There are 16 residues in the CDR3. CDR1 and CDR2 from the germline V gene are MRHNA and SNTAGT. CDR3 nucleotides: TGTGCCAGCAGTCTCCAGGGGGCGAAGAACACCGGGGAGCTGTTTTTT. Its protein product is CASSLQGAKNTGELFF.

The gene calls are TRBV14 and TRBJ2-7; D not resolved. CDR3 length: 15 residues. V lost 1 base, J lost 0 bases, and 10 bases lay in between. Germline V gene lookup returns CDR1 SGHDN and CDR2 FVKESK. The CDR3 loop reads CASSQVTVSSYEQYF. CDR3 coding DNA: TGTGCCAGCAGCCAAGTCACTGTTAGCTCCTACGAGCAGTACTTC.

This clonotype was seen a handful of times. The rearrangement links TRBV29-1 to TRBJ2-3; 10 nucleotides line up with TRBD2. This CDR3 region has 15 residues. Unmatched junction bases numbered 5, after V lost 4 bases and J lost 1 base. Germline V gene data show CDR1 as SQVTM and CDR2 as ANQGSEA. CDR3 region: CSVGKLAGGTDTQYF. CDR3 DNA: TGCAGCGTTGGAAAGCTAGCGGGAGGCACAGATACGCAGTATTTT.

This clonotype was observed a few times. The chain carries TRBV5-6 and TRBJ2-2; D is tentatively TRBD1 or TRBD2 (5 bases each). The CDR3 consists of 14 residues. Trimming removed 3 bases at V and 4 bases at J, with 10 bases between. CDR1 and CDR2 from the germline V gene are SGHDT and YYEEEE. Written as DNA, the CDR3 is TGTGCCAGCAGCTCGGGACCGACCACCGGGGAGCTGTTTTTT. Its protein is CASSSGPTTGELFF.

This clonotype was counted many times. The chain recombines TRBV7-2 with TRBJ2-3, with D maybe TRBD2 (6 bases). This CDR3 has 16 amino acids. Looked up from germline, CDR1 is SGHTA and CDR2 is FQGNSA. Trimming stripped 5 bases from V and 1 base from J, with 16 bases between. The chain's CDR3 is CASSHRMASGTDTQYF. The CDR3 coding sequence is TGTGCCAGCAGCCATCGGATGGCTAGCGGCACAGATACGCAGTATTTT.

The V and J genes are TRBV20-1 and TRBJ2-1; TRBD2 agrees at 12 bases. CDR3 length: 16 amino acids. V was clipped by 0 bases and J by 4 bases; unmatched bases: 4. Germline loops: CDR1 DFQATT, CDR2 SNEGSKA (reference sequence). The CDR3 is CSARDLAGGGYNEQFF. For the CDR3, the DNA is TGCAGTGCTAGAGACCTAGCGGGAGGGGGGTACAATGAGCAGTTCTTC.

This clonotype occurred a few times. The chain uses TRBV4-1 and TRBJ1-3; tentatively, D is TRBD1 (5 bases). V was pared by 4 bases and J by 4 bases, with 17 bases between. CDR3 length equals 16 residues. Germline lookup yields CDR1 MGHRA and CDR2 YSYEKL. The CDR3 here is CASSPEPGTAGNTIYF. The CDR3 bases are TGCGCCAGCAGCCCCGAACCGGGGACTGCGGGAAACACCATATATTTT.

In its sample, this clonotype was seen many times. CDR3 nucleotide sequence: TGCAGTGCTAGAGAACGCTTTTGGAGGGGGAACACTGAAGCTTTCTTT. This gives the protein CSARERFWRGNTEAFF. The J gene is TRBJ1-1, the V gene TRBV20-1; perhaps TRBD1 as D (5 bases). This CDR3 has 16 residues. Germline values: CDR1 DFQATT, CDR2 SNEGSKA (reference sequence). Trimming cost V 0 bases and J 1 base, with 15 bases left between them.

This clonotype was counted ten times or more. This sequence joins TRBV19 and TRBJ1-1, with D possibly matching TRBD1 (6 bases). The CDR3 sequence is 15 residues long. V gave up 6 bases and J gave up 1 base, with 15 bases separating them. Germline CDR1 and CDR2: LNHDA and SQIVND (reference sequence). The CDR3 bases are TGTGCCAGTAGAACCCCGGGACACCAGAACACTGAAGCTTTCTTT. Protein sequence: CASRTPGHQNTEAFF.

The V gene is TRBV5-4, the J gene TRBJ2-2; 9 bases are a match to TRBD2. Germline V gene data show CDR1 as SGHNT and CDR2 as YYREEE (reference sequence). The trim removed 4 bases at V and 5 bases at J, leaving 9 bases unmatched. This CDR3 contains 16 residues. CDR3 sequence (DNA): TGTGCCAGCAGCCAACTAGCGGGTCGATATACCGGGGAGCTGTTTTTT. Translation: CASSQLAGRYTGELFF. The complete variable domain, with remaining parts taken from reference TRBV5-4 and TRBJ2-2, reads ETGVTQSPTHLIKTRGQQVTLRCSSQSGHNTVSWYQQALGQGPQFIFQYYREEENGRGNFPPRFSGLQFPNYSSELNVNALELDDSALYLCASSQLAGRYTGELFFGEGSRLTVL.

This clonotype was detected ten times or more. The chain joins TRBV7-9 to TRBJ2-7; a possible D gene is TRBD2 (5 bases). Deletions cut 1 base from V and 10 bases from J, with 11 bases between. This CDR3 is built from 12 residues. Germline-derived CDR1 and CDR2 are SEHNR and FQNEAQ (reference sequence). CDR3 DNA: TGTGCCAGCAGCTTAGTGATGGGGAGTCAGTACTTC. This sequence encodes CASSLVMGSQYF.

This clonotype was counted only a few times. The chain recombines TRBV6-5 with TRBJ1-1, with D possibly TRBD1 on 5 matching bases. With 5 bases removed from V and 2 bases from J, the gap between germline ends came to 18 bases. The CDR3 runs 16 residues. The V gene's germline CDR1 is MNHEY and CDR2 SVGAGI. The DNA of the CDR3 is TGTGCCAGCAGTCACCGGGACTTTCTCGGCAACACTGAAGCTTTCTTT. Translation: CASSHRDFLGNTEAFF.

This clonotype was seen a few times. The gene calls are TRBV6-1 and TRBJ2-5; a possible D gene is TRBD2 (6 bases). The CDR3 extends over 15 amino acids. Deletions cut 3 bases from V and 4 bases from J, with 15 bases between. Germline V CDR1 and CDR2: MNHNS, SASEGT. In DNA form, the CDR3 reads TGTGCCAGCAGTGAGGGGTCCGGGGGTGGAGAGACCCAGTACTTC. Its protein is CASSEGSGGGETQYF.

This clonotype showed up just a few times. The chain has TRBV7-9 and TRBJ1-5; D is perhaps TRBD1 (5 bases). The CDR3 extends over 16 amino acids. Trimming removed 4 bases at V and 0 bases at J, with 13 bases between. Germline V gene data show CDR1 as SEHNR and CDR2 as FQNEAQ (reference sequence). The CDR3 DNA follows: TGTGCCAGCAGCTACGCGAGGGGCCCTAGCAATCAGCCCCAGCATTTT. This encodes CASSYARGPSNQPQHF. The whole variable domain, filled in from reference TRBV7-9 and TRBJ1-5, reads DTGVSQNPRHKITKRGQNVTFRCDPISEHNRLYWYRQTLGQGPEFLTYFQNEAQLEKSRLLSDRFSAERPKGSFSTLEIQRTEQGDSAMYLCASSYARGPSNQPQHFGDGTRLSIL.

The chain joins TRBV2 to TRBJ2-6, with a possible D match to TRBD1 (5 bases). The length of the CDR3 is 15 residues. The ends were cut back, 4 bases at V and 0 bases at J, with 7 bases in the middle. CDR1 SNHLY and CDR2 FYNNEI come from the germline V gene. The CDR3 protein is CASSADSSGANVLTF. CDR3 coding DNA: TGTGCCAGCAGTGCTGACAGCTCTGGGGCCAACGTCCTGACTTTC.

In this sample, this clonotype turned up many times. The genes are TRBV20-1 and TRBJ2-1; maybe TRBD2 (5 bases). Trimming left V 7 bases short and J 4 bases short, with 11 bases between. From germline, CDR1 is DFQATT and CDR2 SNEGSKA (reference sequence). CDR3 length equals 12 residues. CDR3 DNA sequence: TGCAGTGGGGATCCGGGATACAATGAGCAGTTCTTC. As protein: CSGDPGYNEQFF.

This chain connects TRBV3-1 to TRBJ2-1; 12 bases map to TRBD2. Looked up from germline, CDR1 is LGHDT and CDR2 is YNNKEL (reference sequence). This CDR3 has 15 residues. Trimming at V came to 4 bases and at J to 6 bases, leaving 4 bases not matched to a gene. The CDR3 spells CASSRTSGGSNEQFF. The DNA for the CDR3 is TGTGCCAGCAGCCGTACTAGCGGGGGGTCCAATGAGCAGTTCTTC.

There are many counts of this clonotype. The chain carries TRBV9 and TRBJ2-1, with a possible D match to TRBD2 (6 bases). The CDR3 loop spans 15 amino acids. The V end was cut by 3 bases, the J end by 0 bases, with 10 bases between. From germline, CDR1 is SGDLS and CDR2 YYNGEE. CDR3 region: CASSEGTHSYNEQFF. The CDR3 region has the DNA TGTGCCAGCAGCGAAGGGACTCACTCCTACAATGAGCAGTTCTTC.

This clonotype was counted ten times or more. This chain joins TRBV10-2 and TRBJ2-7, with 11 nucleotides matching TRBD2. J lost 5 bases, V lost 6 bases, and 3 bases had no gene match. The CDR3 extends over 13 amino acids. Germline V lookup: CDR1 WSHSY, CDR2 SAAADI. The CDR3 DNA sequence: TGCGCCAGCAGGGAACTAGCGGGAGACGAGCAGTACTTC. This codes for CASRELAGDEQYF.